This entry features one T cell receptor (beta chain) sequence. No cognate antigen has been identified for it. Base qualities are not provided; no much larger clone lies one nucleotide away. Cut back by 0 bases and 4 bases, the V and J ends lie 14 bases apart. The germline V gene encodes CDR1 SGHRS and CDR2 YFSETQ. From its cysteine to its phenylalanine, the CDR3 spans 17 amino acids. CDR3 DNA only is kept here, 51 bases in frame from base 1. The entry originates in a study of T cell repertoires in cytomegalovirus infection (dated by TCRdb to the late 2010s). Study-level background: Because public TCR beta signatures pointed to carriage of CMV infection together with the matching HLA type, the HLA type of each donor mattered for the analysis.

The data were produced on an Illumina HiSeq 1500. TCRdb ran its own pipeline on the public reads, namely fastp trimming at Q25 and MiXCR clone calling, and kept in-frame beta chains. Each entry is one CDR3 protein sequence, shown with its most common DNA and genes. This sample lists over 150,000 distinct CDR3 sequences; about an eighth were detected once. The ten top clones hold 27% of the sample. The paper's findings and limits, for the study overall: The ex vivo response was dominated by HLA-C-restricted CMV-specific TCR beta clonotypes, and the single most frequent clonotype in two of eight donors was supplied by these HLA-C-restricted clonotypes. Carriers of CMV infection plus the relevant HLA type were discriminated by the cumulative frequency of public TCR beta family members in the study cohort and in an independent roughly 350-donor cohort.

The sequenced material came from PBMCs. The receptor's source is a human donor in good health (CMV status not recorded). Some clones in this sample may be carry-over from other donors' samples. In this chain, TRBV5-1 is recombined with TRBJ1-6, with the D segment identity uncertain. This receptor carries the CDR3 CASSLALDGRYNSPLHF. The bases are TGCGCCAGCAGCTTGGCCTTGGACGGACGATATAATTCACCCCTCCACTTT.